These T cell receptor beta chains were read from a single sample in a study of blood T cell repertoires in COVID-19. Sequencing used immunoSEQ multiplex PCR; TCRdb keeps in-frame clones, though not all of them. The sample has 65,000 to 95,000 clones; around 89% are singletons. The specimen sequenced was peripheral blood. All receptors come from a man aged 70-80 years with active or convalescent COVID-19. Both conserved end residues are part of each CDR3. Fields, in order: J gene, V gene, D gene, clone size, CDR3 DNA, CDR3 protein. A D gene is named only where the DNA matches it firmly. For some rows the clone size is stated as once, few or many, or as a class when expanded; others skip it.

>TRBJ2-3|TRBV28|-|-
TGTGCCAGCAGGCCCCCGGAGAAACTGGATACGCAGTATTTT
CASRPPEKLDTQYF
>TRBJ1-2|TRBV19|-|-
TGTGCCAGTAGTGGGAGCGCGGGTCCCTATGGCTACACCTTC
CASSGSAGPYGYTF
>TRBJ1-1|TRBV19|-|-
TGTGCCAGCTCGCCGGCGGGAGGGAGGACTGAAGCTTTCTTT
CASSPAGGRTEAFF
>TRBJ2-4|TRBV5-1|-|-
TGCGCCAGCAGTTTCGGACAGTTAGCCAAAAACATTCAGTACTTC
CASSFGQLAKNIQYF
>TRBJ2-1|TRBV5-1|TRBD1|-
TGCGCCAGCAGCCCATCGACAGGGCCTGACTACAATGAGCAGTTCTTC
CASSPSTGPDYNEQFF
>TRBJ1-5|TRBV9|-|once
TGTGCCAGCAGGACCCAGGGGTATTGGAATCAGCCCCAGCATTTT
CASRTQGYWNQPQHF
>TRBJ2-3|TRBV9|-|-
TGTGCCAGCAGCGTAGATCCAGGGAGCACAGATACGCAGTATTTT
CASSVDPGSTDTQYF
>TRBJ1-2|TRBV28|-|-
TGTGCCAGCACCCTAGGAGGGCTTGTCTATGGCTACACCTTC
CASTLGGLVYGYTF
>TRBJ1-1|TRBV18|-|-
TGTGCCAGCTCATACGGGAGGACTGAAGCTTTCTTT
CASSYGRTEAFF
>TRBJ2-2|TRBV2|TRBD1|-
TGTGCCAGCAGTGTCAACAGGGGCCGCACCGGGGAGCTGTTTTTT
CASSVNRGRTGELFF
>TRBJ1-4|TRBV2|-|-
TGTGCCAGCAGGCGTATCAATGAAAAACTGTTTTTT
CASRRINEKLFF
>TRBJ2-2|TRBV7-6|TRBD1|-
TGTGCCAGCAGCTTAGACAGGGGGTACACCGGGGAGCTGTTTTTT
CASSLDRGYTGELFF
>TRBJ1-2|TRBV6-2/TRBV6-3|-|-
TGTGCCAGCAGCCTACAGTCAAACTATGGCTACACCTTC
CASSLQSNYGYTF
>TRBJ2-1|TRBV9|TRBD1|-
TGTGCCAGCAGCGCTTTGACAGGGGGCGCCTTTAATGAGCAGTTCTTC
CASSALTGGAFNEQFF
>TRBJ1-2|TRBV12-3/TRBV12-4|-|-
TGTGCCAGCAGCTGGACAGTTAACTATGGCTACACCTTC
CASSWTVNYGYTF
>TRBJ1-2|TRBV6-2/TRBV6-3|TRBD1|-
TGTGCCAGCAGTTACTCGATGCGCGGACAGGGAGACTATGGCTACACCTTC
CASSYSMRGQGDYGYTF
>TRBJ2-6|TRBV11-2|TRBD2|-
TGTGCCAGCAGCTTGGTAGCGGGGGACCCCTCTGGGGCCAACGTCCTGACTTTC
CASSLVAGDPSGANVLTF
>TRBJ1-4|TRBV29-1|-|-
TGCAGCGTTGCCGGTCGGGCAACTAATGAAAAACTGTTTTTT
CSVAGRATNEKLFF
>TRBJ2-7|TRBV12-3/TRBV12-4|-|-
TGTGCCAGCAGTTTGGACTACTACGAGCAGTACTTC
CASSLDYYEQYF
>TRBJ2-7|TRBV6-6|TRBD1|-
TGTGCCAGCAGTCGGGACAGGTCCGGCGAGCAGTACTTC
CASSRDRSGEQYF
>TRBJ2-5|TRBV19|-|-
TGTGCCAGTAGTATAGGGTCAGGGTTAGAGACCCAGTACTTC
CASSIGSGLETQYF
>TRBJ2-1|TRBV28|TRBD1|-
TGTGCCAGCAGTTCCGATCACAGGGGGAACTACAATGAGCAGTTCTTC
CASSSDHRGNYNEQFF
>TRBJ2-3|TRBV5-1|-|-
TGCGCCAGCAGCTTGTCGGGACATAACACAGATACGCAGTATTTT
CASSLSGHNTDTQYF
>TRBJ2-3|TRBV5-5|TRBD1|-
TGTGCCAGCAGCTTGGGGACAGGGGTGACAGATACGCAGTATTTT
CASSLGTGVTDTQYF
>TRBJ2-7|TRBV18|-|-
TGTGCCAGCTCACCAAGGGGCGGTAACTACGAGCAGTACTTC
CASSPRGGNYEQYF
>TRBJ1-3|TRBV5-1|-|-
TGCGCCAGCAGCACCGCAGGGGTCTCTGGAAACACCATATATTTT
CASSTAGVSGNTIYF
>TRBJ1-1|TRBV11-2|-|once
TGTGCCAGCAGCTTAGATAGAGCCGGTTACGGCACTGAAGCTTTCTTT
CASSLDRAGYGTEAFF
>TRBJ1-1|TRBV5-1|-|-
TGCGCCAGCAGCCCTATTGGGCAGGGCGGATGGAACACTGAAGCTTTCTTT
CASSPIGQGGWNTEAFF
>TRBJ1-5|TRBV6-2/TRBV6-3|-|once
TGTGCCAGCAGTTCCCAGGATCAGCCCCAGCATTTT
CASSSQDQPQHF
>TRBJ2-2|TRBV18|-|-
TGTGCCAGCTCACCACCGTCTAGGCCTGACACCGGGGAGCTGTTTTTT
CASSPPSRPDTGELFF
>TRBJ1-1|TRBV30|-|-
TGTGCCTGGAGTGTACGAGGAGGGGACGCTGAAGCTTTCTTT
CAWSVRGGDAEAFF
>TRBJ2-3|TRBV27|-|-
TGTGCCAGCAGTTCAGGCGCAGATACGCAGTATTTT
CASSSGADTQYF
>TRBJ1-2|TRBV3-1/TRBV3-2|-|-
TGTGCCAGCAGCCAAGGGGACCCCGGGGGGGGCTACACCTTC
CASSQGDPGGGYTF
>TRBJ1-1|TRBV6-4|-|-
TGTGCCAGCAGTGTCGACATGAACACTGAAGCTTTCTTT
CASSVDMNTEAFF
>TRBJ1-3|TRBV7-2|TRBD1|-
TGTGCCAGCAGTCGACCAGGGGGATCCACCATATATTTT
CASSRPGGSTIYF
>TRBJ1-5|TRBV19|-|once
TGTGCCAGTAGTATCGGGGGGGGGAACTATCAGCCCCAGCATTTT
CASSIGGGNYQPQHF
>TRBJ2-2|TRBV5-6|-|-
TGTGCCAGCAGCTTTTGGGGCCTACAGGGCAGGGAGCTGTTTTTT
CASSFWGLQGRELFF
>TRBJ1-2|TRBV5-1|-|-
TGCGCCAGCAGCGGGGGGGCCTATGGCTACACCTTC
CASSGGAYGYTF
>TRBJ2-5|TRBV5-1|-|once
TGCGCCAGCAGCTTGGCGACGGGGGTGGAGACCCAGTACTTC
CASSLATGVETQYF
>TRBJ2-3|TRBV7-2|-|-
TGTGCCAGCAGCTTACGCGCGGGTACAGATACGCAGTATTTT
CASSLRAGTDTQYF
>TRBJ1-1|TRBV2|TRBD1|-
TGTGCCAGCATCGTGGAGACAGGGTATATAAACACTGAAGCTTTCTTT
CASIVETGYINTEAFF
>TRBJ1-2|TRBV5-7|-|-
TGTGCCAGCAGCTTGAACAGGGCAGGATACTATGGCTACACCTTC
CASSLNRAGYYGYTF